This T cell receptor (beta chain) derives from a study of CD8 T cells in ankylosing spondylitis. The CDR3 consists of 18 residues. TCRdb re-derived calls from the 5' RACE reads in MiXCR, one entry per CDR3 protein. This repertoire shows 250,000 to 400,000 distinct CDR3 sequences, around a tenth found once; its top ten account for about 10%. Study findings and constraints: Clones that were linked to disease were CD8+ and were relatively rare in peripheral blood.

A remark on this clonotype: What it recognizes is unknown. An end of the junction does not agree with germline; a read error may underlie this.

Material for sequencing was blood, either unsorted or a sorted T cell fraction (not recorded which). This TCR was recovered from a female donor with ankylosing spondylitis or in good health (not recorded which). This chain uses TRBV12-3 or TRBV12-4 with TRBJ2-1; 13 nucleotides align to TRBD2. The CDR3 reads CTSCIEALGLAGDNEQFF. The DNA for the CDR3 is TGTACCAGCTGTATAGAAGCCCTCGGACTAGCGGGGGACAATGAGCAGTTCTTC.